These 26 T cell receptor beta chains were all obtained from the same sample, sequenced in a study of blood T cell repertoires in COVID-19 (dated by TCRdb to 2018 to 2021). Library preparation used the immunoSEQ multiplex PCR assay. TCRdb mirrors the immuneACCESS table, restricted to in-frame sequences. Some clones are absent from its copies; in checked studies, under half trace to an unresolved V gene, and the reason for the others is unknown. Within this sample are almost 250,000 clones, with around 87% of them counted one time only. The top ten hold roughly 1.7% of the sample. What was sequenced was PBMCs or T cells enriched from blood (not recorded which). The receptors derive from a woman between 45 and 65 years old who had recovered from COVID-19.

This clone was picked up one time. The V call is TRBV27, the J call TRBJ2-7; no clear D. CDR1 is MNHEY and CDR2 is SMNVEV in the germline V gene (reference sequence). The ends were cut back, 3 bases at V and 4 bases at J, with 13 bases in the middle. This CDR3 is 14 amino acids long. This CDR3 reads CASSLNPRMYEQYF. The CDR3 region has the DNA TGTGCCAGCAGTTTGAACCCGAGGATGTACGAGCAGTACTTC.

The V call is TRBV6-4, the J call TRBJ2-1; D call uncertain. Germline loops: CDR1 MRHNA, CDR2 SNTAGT. CDR3 size: 13 residues. The ends were cut back, 2 bases at V and 7 bases at J, with 9 bases in the middle. Written as DNA, the CDR3 is TGTGCCAGCAGTGACGGCCCTGCTAATGAGCAGTTCTTC. Translation gives CASSDGPANEQFF.

The rearrangement joins TRBV2 to TRBJ1-1, with TRBD1 identical over 9 bases. Germline assignment: CDR1 SNHLY and CDR2 FYNNEI. V was pared by 5 bases and J by 3 bases, with 10 bases of the junction left unmatched. The CDR3 totals 16 residues. CDR3 amino acids: CASSSAGTGRYTEAFF. The CDR3 coding sequence is TGTGCCAGCAGTTCCGCCGGGACAGGGCGATACACTGAAGCTTTCTTT.

The chain recombines TRBV25-1 with TRBJ2-2; TRBD1 aligns across 9 bases. V trimming: 6 bases; J trimming: 5 bases; junction bases outside the gene matches: 10. The CDR3 has 16 amino acids. From germline, CDR1 is MGHDK and CDR2 SYGVNS. CDR3: CASSPTDRGPTGELFF. Written as DNA, the CDR3 is TGTGCCAGCAGCCCAACGGACAGGGGACCAACCGGGGAGCTGTTTTTT.

The chain employs TRBV28 and TRBJ2-7; maybe TRBD2 (6 bases). Deletions cut 6 bases from V and 3 bases from J, with 15 bases between. Germline lookup yields CDR1 MDHEN and CDR2 SYDVKM. The CDR3 is 14 residues long. The CDR3 region has the DNA TGTGCCAGCAGATCGCTCGGGGGACTCTACGAGCAGTACTTC. It codes for CASRSLGGLYEQYF. The variable domain in full, with the rest retrieved from reference TRBV28 and TRBJ2-7, is DVKVTQSSRYLVKRTGEKVFLECVQDMDHENMFWYRQDPGLGLRLIYFSYDVKMKEKGDIPEGYSVSREKKERFSLILESASTNQTSMYLCASRSLGGLYEQYFGPGTRLTVT.

The chain has TRBV14 and TRBJ1-3; D is unresolved. Between the trimmed V and J ends, which lost 7 bases and 3 bases, there was a span of 16 bases. From germline, CDR1 is SGHDN and CDR2 FVKESK. The CDR3 sequence is 15 residues long. The CDR3 bases are TGTGCCAGCACCCACTTCCGGGGAGGTGGAAACACCATATATTTT. Protein: CASTHFRGGGNTIYF.

The gene calls are TRBV11-3 and TRBJ2-1; perhaps TRBD2 as D (5 bases). CDR3 length equals 13 residues. V was shortened by 2 bases and J by 5 bases, with 7 bases between the two germline ends. In germline, CDR1 is SGHNT, CDR2 YENEEA. The CDR3 DNA is TGTGCCAGCAGCTTATTTAGCGACAATGAGCAGTTCTTC. It encodes CASSLFSDNEQFF.

In regard to this clone: The junction departs from germline at one end; a sequencing error may be responsible. The chain recombines TRBV5-4 with TRBJ2-4; D remains unclear. The CDR3 loop spans 14 amino acids. Per germline, CDR1 SGHNT and CDR2 YYREEE (reference sequence). CDR3 nucleotides: TGTGCCAGCGGCTTCTCCGGGGCCAAAAACATTCAGTACTTC. This encodes CASGFSGAKNIQYF.

The chain links TRBV15 to TRBJ1-1; TRBD1 agrees at 7 bases. This CDR3 is built from 16 residues. Germline V gives CDR1 LNHNV, CDR2 YYDKDF (reference sequence). The V segment lost 1 base and the J segment 0 bases; nucleotides outside the gene matches: 5. The CDR3 nucleotides are TGTGCCACCAGCAGAGGGGCGGGACAGTTGAACACTGAAGCTTTCTTT. Translation: CATSRGAGQLNTEAFF.

CDR3 amino acids: CASSRTGSGNTIYF. In nucleotides, the CDR3 is TGTGCCAGCAGTCGGACAGGTTCAGGAAACACCATATATTTT. The chain joins TRBV5-6 to TRBJ1-3; TRBD1 aligns across 7 bases. After removal of 5 bases from V and 4 bases from J, the junction contained 6 bases not matched to a gene. The germline V gene encodes CDR1 SGHDT and CDR2 YYEEEE. The CDR3 consists of 14 residues.

The chain links TRBV7-9 to TRBJ2-2; possibly TRBD1 for D (6 bases). Trimming left V 1 base short and J 5 bases short, with 11 bases between. Germline V gene sequence: CDR1 SEHNR, CDR2 FQNEAQ (reference sequence). The CDR3 is 15 residues long. The CDR3 is CASSLGGLVTGELFF. Here the CDR3 DNA reads TGTGCCAGCAGCTTAGGGGGGCTGGTAACCGGGGAGCTGTTTTTT.

The rearrangement links TRBV9 to TRBJ2-1; 8 bases agree with TRBD2. The CDR3 covers 15 residues. Trimming at V came to 3 bases and at J to 2 bases, leaving 4 bases not matched to a gene. Germline V gives CDR1 SGDLS, CDR2 YYNGEE. CDR3 residues: CASSARGGPYNEQFF. CDR3 bases: TGTGCCAGCAGCGCTCGGGGGGGCCCCTACAATGAGCAGTTCTTC.

The chain combines TRBV30 with TRBJ1-5; D unclear. Germline CDR1 GTSNPN, CDR2 SVGIG (reference sequence). This CDR3 has 14 residues. Trimming left V 0 bases short and J 2 bases short, with 8 bases between. The CDR3 nucleotides are TGTGCCTGGAGTGTAGCGGCAGGCAATCAGCCCCAGCATTTT. Its translation: CAWSVAAGNQPQHF.

The genes are TRBV10-1 and TRBJ2-3; TRBD2 agrees at 9 bases. The V and J ends lost 3 bases and 5 bases, in that order; junction bases with no gene match: 6. Germline CDR1 WNHNN, CDR2 SYGVQD (reference sequence). The CDR3 loop spans 15 amino acids. CDR3 sequence (DNA): TGCGCCAGCAGTGATGATGTTAGCGGGAGAGATACGCAGTATTTT. Translation gives CASSDDVSGRDTQYF.

The chain links TRBV5-1 to TRBJ1-4, with 11 bases aligning to TRBD1. Germline loops: CDR1 SGHRS, CDR2 YFSETQ. Unmatched junction bases numbered 7, after V lost 7 bases and J lost 8 bases. The CDR3 has 14 amino acids. The CDR3 is CASRLGTGGEKLFF. The DNA of the CDR3 is TGCGCCAGCCGACTCGGGACAGGGGGAGAAAAACTGTTTTTT.

J is TRBJ1-1 and V is TRBV5-4; D is possibly TRBD1 (5 bases). Trimming left V 7 bases short and J 8 bases short, with 24 bases between. CDR3 length: 15 residues. Germline V gene data show CDR1 as SGHNT and CDR2 as YYREEE (reference sequence). CDR3 nucleotides: TGTGCCAGCGGCCCAGCTTATCAGGGCGGTAGCGAAGCTTTCTTT. Residues: CASGPAYQGGSEAFF.

This chain links TRBV4-1 with TRBJ1-3; 7 bases match TRBD1. Looked up from germline, CDR1 is MGHRA and CDR2 is YSYEKL. The CDR3 length is 16 residues. V was pared by 1 base and J by 0 bases, with 3 bases of the junction left unmatched. This CDR3 is CASSQGRDSSGNTIYF. CDR3 in DNA: TGCGCCAGCAGCCAAGGTCGGGACAGCTCTGGAAACACCATATATTTT.

This chain connects TRBV6-5 to TRBJ2-2; D not certain. V was shortened by 5 bases and J by 4 bases, with 11 bases between the two germline ends. Looked up from germline, CDR1 is MNHEY and CDR2 is SVGAGI. The CDR3 has 14 amino acids. The CDR3 sequence is CASSNLMSTGELFF. CDR3 coding DNA: TGTGCCAGCAGTAACCTTATGAGCACCGGGGAGCTGTTTTTT.

V and J are TRBV7-9 and TRBJ2-6; a possible D gene is TRBD1 (6 bases). This CDR3 contains 19 residues. The germline V and J ends were trimmed by 5 bases and 0 bases, with 20 bases remaining between them. Germline V CDR1 and CDR2: SEHNR, FQNEAQ (reference sequence). The CDR3 reads CASSPLPGQGLSGANVLTF. In DNA form, the CDR3 reads TGTGCCAGCAGCCCACTGCCGGGACAAGGCCTCTCTGGGGCCAACGTCCTGACTTTC.

To note about this clone: This CDR3 is also generated by other DNA sequences in the sample. The CDR3 DNA reads TGCGCCAGCAGCTTGGCCCTAGAGACCCAGTACTTC. This sequence encodes CASSLALETQYF. The V gene is TRBV5-1, the J gene TRBJ2-5; D uncertain. The V end lost 0 bases, the J end lost 4 bases, and 4 bases lay between the germline ends. This CDR3 comprises 12 residues. Germline lookup yields CDR1 SGHRS and CDR2 YFSETQ.

This clone was counted a single time. The chain employs TRBV18 and TRBJ2-3; TRBD1 matches at 9 bases. With V trimmed by 2 bases and J by 6 bases, 6 bases remained unmatched. The germline gives CDR1 KGHSH, CDR2 LQKENI. This CDR3 is 15 amino acids long. The CDR3 nucleotides are TGTGCCAGCTCACCAACAGGGGGCAAAGTGGATACGCAGTATTTT. Encoded protein: CASSPTGGKVDTQYF.

This clone was found once. This chain uses TRBV27 with TRBJ2-1; 7 positions match TRBD1. Germline loops: CDR1 MNHEY, CDR2 SMNVEV (reference sequence). The V and J ends lost 3 bases and 9 bases, in that order; junction bases with no gene match: 11. The CDR3 is 15 residues long. In DNA form, the CDR3 reads TGTGCCAGCAGTTTTGGTGACAGGGTCTGGGGTGAGCAGTTCTTC. Translation: CASSFGDRVWGEQFF.

The V and J genes are TRBV6-5 and TRBJ2-5; D not resolved. Germline V gene sequence: CDR1 MNHEY, CDR2 SVGAGI. The CDR3 contains 12 residues. V lost 5 bases to trimming and J lost 2 bases, with 6 bases between them. CDR3 amino acids: CASSQDQETQYF. Here the CDR3 DNA reads TGTGCCAGCAGTCAGGATCAAGAGACCCAGTACTTC.

The V and J genes are TRBV30 and TRBJ2-7, with TRBD2 as a possible D gene (6 bases). This CDR3 region has 14 residues. Germline V lookup: CDR1 GTSNPN, CDR2 SVGIG (reference sequence). Trimming left V 4 bases short and J 6 bases short, with 19 bases between. The CDR3: CAWTEQLAIGEQYF. The CDR3 region has the DNA TGTGCCTGGACCGAACAACTAGCAATCGGCGAGCAGTACTTC.

V gene TRBV2 combines with J gene TRBJ2-1, with 11 positions matching TRBD1. Germline V lookup: CDR1 SNHLY, CDR2 FYNNEI. After removal of 3 bases from V and 4 bases from J, the junction contained 2 bases not matched to a gene. The CDR3 spans 15 residues. The CDR3 DNA reads TGTGCCAGCAGTGATGGGACAGGGGGGTACAATGAGCAGTTCTTC. Its protein is CASSDGTGGYNEQFF. Together with reference TRBV2 and TRBJ2-1, the CDR3 gives the full variable domain: EPEVTQTPSHQVTQMGQEVILRCVPISNHLYFYWYRQILGQKVEFLVSFYNNEISEKSEIFDDQFSVERPDGSNFTLKIRSTKLEDSAMYFCASSDGTGGYNEQFFGPGTRLTVL.

This clone appeared a single time. The chain joins TRBV3-1 (or the pseudogene TRBV3-2) to TRBJ1-3; D unclear. Germline values: CDR1 LGHDT, CDR2 YNNKEL (reference sequence). The V gene lost 4 bases and the J gene lost 4 bases, with 5 bases spanning the gap. This CDR3 contains 12 residues. The CDR3: CASSLGGNTIYF. In DNA, the CDR3 is TGTGCCAGCAGCCTTGGCGGAAACACCATATATTTT.